This T cell receptor beta chain was recovered during a study of graft-versus-host responses after intestinal transplantation. Across the study: Among the recipients, all got anti-thymocyte globulin induction and then tacrolimus and steroids for around three years.

Repertoires were generated with immunoSEQ multiplex PCR, while TCRdb's copy carries only in-frame clones and drops some. The profile covers around 50,000 clones, with roughly 90% appearing a single time and 1.5% to 2% taken by the ten largest. Between the trimmed V and J ends, which lost 2 bases and 7 bases, there was a span of 8 bases. The CDR3 extends over 12 amino acids. Germline assignment: CDR1 SGHNT and CDR2 YYREEE (reference sequence). The TCR originated in a human patient who received an intestinal transplant, so some T cells may come from the graft donor. The chain joins TRBV5-4 to TRBJ2-3, with D unresolved. The input for sequencing was PBMCs, taken 26 days after transplant. The DNA of the CDR3 is TGTGCCAGCAGCTTTGACAAGAATACGCAGTATTTT. Amino acid sequence: CASSFDKNTQYF.